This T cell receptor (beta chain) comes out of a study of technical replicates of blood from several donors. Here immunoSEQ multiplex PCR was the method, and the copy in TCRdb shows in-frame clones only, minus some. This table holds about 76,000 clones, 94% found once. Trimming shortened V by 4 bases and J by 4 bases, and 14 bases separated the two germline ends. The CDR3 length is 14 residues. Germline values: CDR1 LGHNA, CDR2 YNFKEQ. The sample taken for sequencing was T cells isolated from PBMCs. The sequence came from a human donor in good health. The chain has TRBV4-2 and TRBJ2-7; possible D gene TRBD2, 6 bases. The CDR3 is CASSPRGGFYEQYF. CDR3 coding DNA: TGTGCCAGCAGCCCCCGAGGAGGGTTTTACGAGCAGTACTTC.